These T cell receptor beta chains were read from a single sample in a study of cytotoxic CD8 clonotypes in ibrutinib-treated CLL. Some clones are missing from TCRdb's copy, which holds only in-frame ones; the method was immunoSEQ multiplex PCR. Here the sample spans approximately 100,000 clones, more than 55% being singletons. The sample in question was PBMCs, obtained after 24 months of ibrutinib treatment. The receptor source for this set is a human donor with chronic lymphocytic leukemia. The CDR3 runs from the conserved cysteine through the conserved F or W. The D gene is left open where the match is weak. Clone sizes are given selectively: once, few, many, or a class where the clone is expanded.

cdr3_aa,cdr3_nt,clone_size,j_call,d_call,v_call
CASSSTGPNQPQHF,TGTGCCAGCAGTTCTACAGGGCCAAATCAGCCCCAGCATTTT,.,TRBJ1-5,.,TRBV6-6
CASSSERGALGTQYF,TGTGCCAGCAGCTCCGAACGGGGGGCCCTGGGGACCCAGTACTTC,few,TRBJ2-5,.,TRBV5-6
CASSITGTGSPLHF,TGTGCCAGTAGTATCACCGGGACAGGCTCACCCCTCCACTTT,few,TRBJ1-6,TRBD1,TRBV19
CALAGTGVDGF,TGTGCTCTCGCCGGGACAGGGGTCGACGGCTTT,once,TRBJ1-1,TRBD1,TRBV30
CASSSMDRVSEKLFF,TGCGCCAGCAGTTCCATGGACAGGGTAAGCGAAAAACTGTTTTTT,.,TRBJ1-4,TRBD1,TRBV5-1
CSAIPGQEQFF,TGCAGCGCTATACCGGGACAGGAACAGTTCTTC,.,TRBJ2-1,TRBD1,TRBV29-1
CASSRGQDGYTF,TGTGCCAGCAGTCGGGGGCAGGACGGCTACACCTTC,.,TRBJ1-2,.,TRBV28
CASSRDKRGTQYF,TGTGCCAGCAGCCGCGATAAGCGGGGGACCCAGTACTTC,.,TRBJ2-5,TRBD2,TRBV6-6
CAWSVQGDQPQHF,TGTGCCTGGAGTGTACAGGGTGATCAGCCCCAGCATTTT,.,TRBJ1-5,.,TRBV30
CASSLSLVAAQGYTF,TGTGCCAGCAGCTTATCGCTGGTCGCGGCCCAAGGCTACACCTTC,once,TRBJ1-2,.,TRBV7-2
CANDYEQYF,TGTGCCAACGATTACGAGCAGTACTTC,.,TRBJ2-7,.,TRBV7-4
CSVVNRGLAKSYEQYF,TGCAGCGTTGTAAACAGGGGGCTTGCAAAGTCCTACGAGCAGTACTTC,.,TRBJ2-7,TRBD1,TRBV29-1
CASSTQLSTDTQYF,TGTGCCAGCAGTACACAGCTTAGCACAGATACGCAGTATTTT,.,TRBJ2-3,.,TRBV2
CASSPLGTGGGTTEAFF,TGTGCCAGCAGTCCCCTCGGGACAGGGGGCGGGACGACTGAAGCTTTCTTT,.,TRBJ1-1,TRBD1,TRBV28
CASSVDPAGSYNEQFF,TGTGCCAGCAGCGTAGACCCAGCGGGGTCTTACAATGAGCAGTTCTTC,.,TRBJ2-1,TRBD2,TRBV9
CASRGRRDMPYEQYF,TGTGCCAGTAGGGGCAGGAGGGACATGCCCTACGAGCAGTACTTC,.,TRBJ2-7,.,TRBV19
CASSSRTDGTDTQYF,TGTGCCAGCAGTTCGCGGACAGACGGCACAGATACGCAGTATTTT,.,TRBJ2-3,.,TRBV28
CASSYVPGSTDTQYF,TGTGCCAGCAGTTACGTCCCGGGTAGCACAGATACGCAGTATTTT,few,TRBJ2-3,.,TRBV11-2
CASSLEGANSGNTIYF,TGCGCCAGCAGCTTGGAAGGGGCCAACTCTGGAAACACCATATATTTT,few,TRBJ1-3,.,TRBV5-1
CASSGASNTGELFF,TGCGCCAGCAGCGGGGCTTCGAACACCGGGGAGCTGTTTTTT,.,TRBJ2-2,.,TRBV5-1
CASSMGNVRRGYTF,TGTGCCAGTAGTATGGGGAATGTACGCCGTGGCTACACCTTC,.,TRBJ1-2,.,TRBV19
CASSTGTAYNEQFF,TGCGCCAGCAGTACCGGGACAGCTTACAATGAGCAGTTCTTC,.,TRBJ2-1,TRBD1,TRBV10-2
CASSYSPSRTEAFF,TGTGCCAGCAGTTACTCCCCCTCTCGCACTGAAGCTTTCTTT,.,TRBJ1-1,.,TRBV6-5
CASSPGGAGGPRHAF,TGTGCCAGCAGCCCAGGGGGTGCGGGGGGACCACGGCATGCCTTC,many,TRBJ2-7,.,TRBV11-1
CACLQGGSYEQYF,TGTGCCTGCTTACAGGGGGGATCCTACGAGCAGTACTTC,few,TRBJ2-7,TRBD1,TRBV30
CASSLDRRSPLHF,TGCGCCAGCAGCCTGGACAGGAGGTCACCCCTCCACTTT,.,TRBJ1-6,TRBD1,TRBV10-1
CASSQGTGYYEQYF,TGCGCCAGCAGCCAAGGGACAGGCTACTACGAGCAGTACTTC,many,TRBJ2-7,TRBD1,TRBV4-1
CASSPQRGGWETQYF,TGTGCCAGCAGCCCCCAAAGAGGCGGTTGGGAGACCCAGTACTTC,.,TRBJ2-5,.,TRBV9
CASSSQGWEKDTQYF,TGTGCCAGCAGTTCCCAGGGGTGGGAAAAAGATACGCAGTATTTT,.,TRBJ2-3,.,TRBV28
CASSFTGIGELFF,TGTGCCAGCAGCTTCACAGGGATCGGGGAGCTGTTTTTT,few,TRBJ2-2,.,TRBV5-6
CASKPAQGTDTQYF,TGCGCCAGCAAACCTGCTCAGGGAACAGATACGCAGTATTTT,few,TRBJ2-3,.,TRBV5-1
CAWTGQGAFYGYTF,TGTGCCTGGACCGGACAGGGGGCGTTTTATGGCTACACCTTC,.,TRBJ1-2,TRBD1,TRBV30
CATSRDLNLEQFF,TGTGCCACCAGCAGAGATCTGAACTTGGAGCAGTTCTTC,.,TRBJ2-1,.,TRBV15
CAWSVGQEGYTF,TGTGCCTGGAGTGTAGGACAGGAAGGCTACACCTTC,.,TRBJ1-2,TRBD1,TRBV30
CAWSPADYEQYF,TGTGCCTGGAGTCCGGCGGACTACGAGCAGTACTTC,.,TRBJ2-7,.,TRBV30
CASSLRLAGDYNEQFF,TGTGCCAGCAGCTTGAGGTTAGCGGGGGACTACAATGAGCAGTTCTTC,.,TRBJ2-1,TRBD2,TRBV5-5
CASSSEGLAGARTGELFF,TGTGCCAGCAGCTCCGAGGGACTAGCGGGGGCCAGGACCGGGGAGCTGTTTTTT,.,TRBJ2-2,TRBD2,TRBV7-2
CAWETDYEQYF,TGTGCCTGGGAAACAGACTACGAGCAGTACTTC,.,TRBJ2-7,.,TRBV30
CASSVATRMAGGRSDTQYF,TGTGCCAGCAGCGTAGCTACGAGGATGGCGGGGGGGCGATCAGATACGCAGTATTTT,.,TRBJ2-3,TRBD2,TRBV9
CASSSGYEQYF,TGTGCCAGCAGCAGTGGCTACGAGCAGTACTTC,few,TRBJ2-7,.,TRBV9
CASSLAGGGQETQYF,TGTGCCAGCAGCTTAGCCGGGGGAGGGCAAGAGACCCAGTACTTC,.,TRBJ2-5,TRBD2,TRBV11-3
CAWSEDGRNYGYTF,TGTGCCTGGAGTGAGGACGGAAGGAACTATGGCTACACCTTC,.,TRBJ1-2,.,TRBV30
CASSLGSGGLNEQFF,TGTGCCAGCAGCTTAGGTTCGGGGGGGCTCAATGAGCAGTTCTTC,few,TRBJ2-1,TRBD2,TRBV11-3
CSAEPLYEQYF,TGCAGTGCTGAACCCCTCTACGAGCAGTACTTC,.,TRBJ2-7,.,TRBV20-1
CASSVGPAGEQYF,TGTGCCAGCAGCGTGGGACCGGCGGGTGAGCAGTACTTC,.,TRBJ2-7,.,TRBV9